This paragraph covers one TCR beta chain sequence. Its specificity is unknown. This record comes from a study of a mutant IDH1 vaccine in newly diagnosed glioma. Whole-study context: Treatment recipients were about 60% male and around 40% female, and their mean age was around 40 years.

The sample's time point: week 35, safety follow-up. A 20-mer mutant IDH1 peptide at 300 ug was injected subcutaneously with topical imiquimod. Data came from immunoSEQ multiplex PCR; TCRdb stores just in-frame clones and leaves some out. Of about 54,000 clones in the sample, 86% were seen once. Germline V gives CDR1 MNHNY, CDR2 SVGAGI (reference sequence). Trimming shortened V by 3 bases and J by 4 bases, and 7 bases separated the two germline ends. The CDR3 totals 13 residues. The rearrangement uses TRBV6-6 and TRBJ2-1; D is undetermined. The clonotype originates from a middle-aged man with glioma. Sequences were derived from PBMCs, sampled from a glioma patient whose treatment included an IDH1 peptide vaccine. Here the CDR3 DNA reads TGTGCCAGCAGTTATGTACAGTACAATGAGCAGTTCTTC. It yields the protein CASSYVQYNEQFF.